This TCR beta chain was profiled in a study of regulatory T cells in long-lasting Graves disease. Regarding time point: persistent/refractory GD, antithyroid drugs over 5 years with positive TRAb. PBMC RNA was the source of the TCR library. This clonotype was recorded at least ten times. Building of the TCR beta libraries involved iRepertoire HTBI primers and Arm-PCR of CDR3 regions. TCRdb reprocessed the multiplex PCR reads with MiXCR, giving one entry per CDR3 protein. The table includes 300,000 to 500,000 distinct CDR3 sequences, around 21% detected once. Per the germline V gene, CDR1 is SGHRS and CDR2 is YFSETQ. V was trimmed by 0 bases and J by 3 bases, leaving 16 bases between them. This CDR3 contains 16 residues.

The source material was peripheral blood mononuclear cells (PBMCs), sampled when the disease was refractory, from a patient treated with antithyroid drugs. This sequence joins TRBV5-1 and TRBJ2-7, with no clear D. The clonotype comes from a female donor with Graves disease. CDR3 DNA sequence: TGCGCCAGCAGCTTGGCCAAAACAGCCATCCACTACGAGCAGTACTTC. As protein: CASSLAKTAIHYEQYF. The complete variable domain, with remaining parts taken from reference TRBV5-1 and TRBJ2-7, reads KAGVTQTPRYLIKTRGQQVTLSCSPISGHRSVSWYQQTPGQGLQFLFEYFSETQRNKGNFPGRFSGRQFSNSRSEMNVSTLELGDSALYLCASSLAKTAIHYEQYFGPGTRLTVT.